This T cell receptor (beta chain) was captured by sequencing in a study of PD-L1 blockade in urothelial cancer. As for the study in general: From about 2014, patients received atezolizumab, given as 1,200 mg intravenously every 3 weeks.

After removal of 7 bases from V and 7 bases from J, the junction contained 14 bases not matched to a gene. CDR1 is SGHRS and CDR2 is YFSETQ in the germline V gene. The CDR3 runs 17 residues. Time point given: pretreatment peripheral blood. Between 1 and 8 samples per patient were obtained, pretreatment and on-treatment. This table comes from immunoSEQ multiplex PCR, and its TCRdb copy is limited to in-frame clones, with some not included. In the table there are 55,000 to 80,000 clones, about four fifths of which are singletons. This clonotype was sampled from a man between 65 and 85 years old with urothelial cancer. The chain is built from TRBV5-1 and TRBJ2-1, with 13 bases aligning to TRBD2. The sequences come from PBMCs, collected around atezolizumab (anti-PD-L1) treatment. CDR3 protein: CASRPGPGTSGMNEQFF. The CDR3, as DNA: TGCGCCAGCCGGCCCGGACCTGGGACTAGCGGGATGAATGAGCAGTTCTTC.